These 18 T cell receptor beta chains originate from one sample sequenced in a study of cytomegalovirus exposure and HLA in healthy donors. PCR primers comprised 60 Vbeta and 13 Jbeta primers. Sequenced by immunoSEQ multiplex PCR; TCRdb stores in-frame clones only, minus some. The table has 150,000 to 200,000 clones, around 80% seen once. Sequenced material: PBMCs. The receptors come from a man aged 35-49 years in good health and CMV-seropositive.

The chain links TRBV29-1 to TRBJ2-7; the match to TRBD1 covers 10 bases. J was trimmed by 2 bases and V by 8 bases; bases with no gene match: 3. The germline V gene encodes CDR1 SQVTM and CDR2 ANQGSEA. This CDR3 has 12 residues. CDR3 nucleotide sequence: TGCAGCCCCGGGACAGGGGCCTACGAGCAGTACTTC. It codes for CSPGTGAYEQYF.

This chain connects TRBV5-4 to TRBJ1-2; D gene uncertain. This CDR3 spans 15 amino acids. The V end lost 3 bases, the J end lost 0 bases, and 12 bases lay between the germline ends. Germline assignment: CDR1 SGHNT and CDR2 YYREEE (reference sequence). As DNA, the CDR3 is TGTGCCAGCAGCTACACGGGAAGAGCTAACTATGGCTACACCTTC. It codes for CASSYTGRANYGYTF.

This chain uses TRBV30 with TRBJ2-3; 11 bases are shared with TRBD2. In germline, CDR1 is GTSNPN, CDR2 SVGIG (reference sequence). V gave up 5 bases and J gave up 3 bases; unmatched junction bases: 10. This CDR3 has 16 residues. CDR3 nucleotide sequence: TGTGCCTGGGCGGGTCTAGCGGGGGGCAGTACAGATACGCAGTATTTT. It translates to CAWAGLAGGSTDTQYF. The complete variable domain, with remaining parts taken from reference TRBV30 and TRBJ2-3, reads SQTIHQWPATLVQPVGSPLSLECTVEGTSNPNLYWYRQAAGRGLQLLFYSVGIGQISSEVPQNLSASRPQDRQFILSSKKLLLSDSGFYLCAWAGLAGGSTDTQYFGPGTRLTVL.

The chain has TRBV5-6 and TRBJ1-1; 9 positions match TRBD1. The trim removed 0 bases at V and 3 bases at J, leaving 3 bases unmatched. Germline CDR1 and CDR2: SGHDT and YYEEEE. This CDR3 region has 15 residues. CDR3 residues: CASSLDYRGHTEAFF. Here the CDR3 DNA reads TGTGCCAGCAGCTTGGATTACAGGGGGCACACTGAAGCTTTCTTT.

This sequence joins TRBV6-1 and TRBJ1-6; D perhaps matches TRBD1 (6 bases). Germline V gives CDR1 MNHNS, CDR2 SASEGT. The germline V and J ends were trimmed by 2 bases and 4 bases, with 12 bases remaining between them. This CDR3 contains 16 residues. The CDR3 coding sequence is TGTGCCAGCAGTGAAAGTTGGACAGAATATAATTCACCCCTCCACTTT. Residues: CASSESWTEYNSPLHF.

The CDR3 spells CASSPLGQVQFF. CDR3 DNA: TGTGCCAGCAGCCCCCTCGGACAAGTGCAGTTCTTC. The rearrangement joins TRBV7-8 to TRBJ2-1; TRBD1 is a possible D gene (5 bases). The V and J ends lost 5 bases and 12 bases respectively, with 14 bases between them. CDR3 length equals 12 residues. In germline, CDR1 is SGHVS, CDR2 FQNEAQ.

This clone was observed once. This chain links TRBV19 with TRBJ1-1; TRBD1 is a possible D gene (5 bases). V lost 0 bases, J lost 5 bases, and 13 bases lay in between. The CDR3 is 15 residues long. Germline-derived CDR1 and CDR2 are LNHDA and SQIVND (reference sequence). The chain's CDR3 is CASSIEGVGGTEAFF. CDR3 in DNA: TGTGCCAGTAGTATAGAGGGGGTGGGAGGGACTGAAGCTTTCTTT.

The rearrangement joins TRBV9 to TRBJ1-1; D gene uncertain. CDR1 SGDLS and CDR2 YYNGEE come from the germline V gene. The germline V and J ends were trimmed by 0 bases and 1 base, with 10 bases remaining between them. The CDR3 loop spans 15 amino acids. The CDR3: CASSVASFPNTEAFF. The DNA for the CDR3 is TGTGCCAGCAGCGTAGCCAGTTTTCCGAACACTGAAGCTTTCTTT. The full variable domain, with the rest looked up from reference TRBV9 and TRBJ1-1, is DSGVTQTPKHLITATGQRVTLRCSPRSGDLSVYWYQQSLDQGLQFLIQYYNGEERAKGNILERFSAQQFPDLHSELNLSSLELGDSALYFCASSVASFPNTEAFFGQGTRLTVV.

In this sample, this clone turned up a few times. The J gene is TRBJ1-1, the V gene TRBV6-6; weak D call: TRBD1 (5 bases). Trimming pared 2 bases from V and 7 bases from J, leaving 8 bases between. This CDR3 spans 12 amino acids. From germline, CDR1 is MNHNY and CDR2 SVGAGI (reference sequence). CDR3 region: CASSYTGVEAFF. CDR3 bases: TGTGCCAGCAGTTACACGGGGGTTGAAGCTTTCTTT.

This chain joins TRBV20-1 and TRBJ2-1; the D gene is possibly TRBD2 (6 bases). With 6 bases removed from V and 15 bases from J, the gap between germline ends came to 18 bases. CDR3 length: 11 amino acids. Germline-derived CDR1 and CDR2 are DFQATT and SNEGSKA (reference sequence). The chain's CDR3 is CSALLEGKLFF. CDR3 coding DNA: TGCAGTGCCCTTTTGGAGGGGAAACTGTTCTTC.

The chain is built from TRBV6-5 and TRBJ2-6, with D maybe TRBD2 (6 bases). The CDR3 length is 15 residues. The germline V gene has CDR1 MNHEY and CDR2 SVGAGI. V gave up 7 bases and J gave up 0 bases, with 10 bases separating them. The CDR3 here is CASKVGLSGANVLTF. The CDR3 coding sequence is TGTGCCAGCAAGGTGGGACTCTCTGGGGCCAACGTCCTGACTTTC.

The rearrangement joins TRBV28 to TRBJ1-1; TRBD1 agrees at 8 bases. The germline gives CDR1 MDHEN, CDR2 SYDVKM. The CDR3 runs to 17 residues. J gave up 2 bases and V 4 bases, and 12 bases lay outside the gene matches. This chain's CDR3 is CASSSLDRRGPNTEAFF. In DNA, the CDR3 is TGTGCCAGCAGTTCACTCGACCGCAGGGGGCCAAACACTGAAGCTTTCTTT.

The rearrangement joins TRBV6-5 to TRBJ1-2; weak D call: TRBD1 (6 bases). This CDR3 is built from 15 residues. Germline lookup yields CDR1 MNHEY and CDR2 SVGAGI. Trimming left V 2 bases short and J 4 bases short, with 14 bases between. The CDR3 nucleotides read TGTGCCAGCAGTTACGGGAGAGGGGGTCCCTATGGCTACACCTTC. Amino acids: CASSYGRGGPYGYTF.

This rearrangement joins TRBV7-2 to TRBJ2-7; 7 bases line up with TRBD2. The germline gives CDR1 SGHTA, CDR2 FQGNSA. The CDR3 loop spans 14 amino acids. V dropped 4 bases and J dropped 7; count of bases not matched to a gene: 10. The CDR3 is CASSYSRGVGEQYF. The CDR3 coding sequence is TGTGCCAGCAGCTACTCCCGGGGGGTCGGGGAGCAGTACTTC.

This chain uses TRBV7-2 with TRBJ2-2; possible D gene TRBD2, 6 bases. This CDR3 contains 17 residues. Germline CDR1 SGHTA, CDR2 FQGNSA. The ends were cut back, 5 bases at V and 2 bases at J, with 18 bases in the middle. CDR3 bases: TGTGCCAGCAGCCGCCCTCCGGCGGGGAGAAACACCGGGGAGCTGTTTTTT. Amino acids: CASSRPPAGRNTGELFF.

This clone showed up just a few times. The V and J genes are TRBV7-2 and TRBJ1-2; D might be TRBD1 (5 bases). Deletions cut 5 bases from V and 3 bases from J, with 13 bases between. The CDR3 totals 14 residues. Germline-derived CDR1 and CDR2 are SGHTA and FQGNSA. In DNA, the CDR3 is TGTGCCAGCAGCCCAACCAGGGCTGACTATGGCTACACCTTC. Translating gives CASSPTRADYGYTF.

The chain recombines TRBV9 with TRBJ2-7; D is possibly TRBD2 (5 bases). The CDR3 spans 12 residues. Trimming took 3 bases from V and 5 from J, leaving 9 bases between them. CDR1 SGDLS and CDR2 YYNGEE come from the germline V gene. The CDR3 DNA is TGTGCCAGCAGCGATACTAGACACGAGCAGTACTTC. Translation gives CASSDTRHEQYF.

The genes are TRBV28 and TRBJ2-3; D is unresolved. V was pared by 4 bases and J by 6 bases, with 11 bases between. This CDR3 spans 13 amino acids. CDR1 MDHEN and CDR2 SYDVKM come from the germline V gene. The CDR3 loop is CASSSRSSDTQYF. CDR3 DNA sequence: TGTGCCAGCAGTTCCCGGTCCTCGGATACGCAGTATTTT.